These T cell receptor beta chains were read from a single sample in a study of blood T cell repertoires in COVID-19. Method: immunoSEQ multiplex PCR; TCRdb's copy keeps in-frame clones and lacks some. The sample includes 140,000 or so clones, 75% to 85% of them seen just once. Sequenced input: peripheral blood. The source is a man aged 50 to 59 with acute or convalescent COVID-19. Each CDR3 is given without its conserved first and last residue.

j_call | v_call | cdr3_aa
TRBJ2-5 | TRBV7-9 | ASSTGLAGAETQY
TRBJ2-3 | TRBV3-1/TRBV3-2 | ASSLNYRGLGTDTQY
TRBJ2-5 | TRBV24-1 | ATGLAGEETQY
TRBJ1-1 | TRBV27 | ASHRAREAF
TRBJ1-3 | TRBV5-1 | ASSLGGLSGNTIY
TRBJ1-2 | TRBV30 | AWGTGGFDGYT
TRBJ2-7 | TRBV14 | ASSATGGVRVQY
TRBJ1-1 | TRBV14 | ASSQEKGWGTEAF
TRBJ2-5 | TRBV2 | ASSYLAGTAQY
TRBJ1-3 | TRBV27 | ASSRRDSGNTIY
TRBJ2-1 | TRBV19 | ASSISRGWYNEQF
TRBJ2-5 | TRBV5-1 | ASSANRETQY
TRBJ2-3 | TRBV11-2 | ASSLDGRVGFPDTQY
TRBJ2-3 | TRBV19 | ASSIGSAGNPRDTQY
TRBJ2-2 | TRBV18 | ASSFWERDTGELF
TRBJ2-2 | TRBV30 | AWTRGLGTGELF
TRBJ1-1 | TRBV5-1 | ASSFTGPPNTEAF
TRBJ2-1 | TRBV19 | ASSAGGRLEQF
TRBJ1-2 | TRBV6-5 | ASSPGDNYGYT
TRBJ2-1 | TRBV3-1/TRBV3-2 | ASSRIAGGVNEQF
TRBJ1-5 | TRBV7-2 | ASSLSVEQPQH
TRBJ1-4 | TRBV28 | ASSLLWGQGDEKLF
TRBJ1-2 | TRBV7-2 | ASSAHLDGTEGYT
TRBJ1-1 | TRBV4-1 | ASSQSGLMNTEAF
TRBJ2-1 | TRBV11-3 | ASGLERSEQF
TRBJ2-1 | TRBV6-5 | ASSDHSRVYNEQF
TRBJ2-7 | TRBV10-1 | ASSRGGNDEQY
TRBJ2-1 | TRBV16 | ASSPGSYNEQF
TRBJ2-7 | TRBV6-5 | ASSPRLAGGPEQY
TRBJ2-2 | TRBV3-1/TRBV3-2 | ASSQRAGNTGELF
TRBJ2-2 | TRBV24-1 | ATSEQGIDTGELF
TRBJ2-7 | TRBV4-1 | ASSLGLALDEQY
TRBJ2-1 | TRBV2 | ASRTGRSNEQF
TRBJ1-5 | TRBV2 | ASSYWTGGRSNQPQH
TRBJ1-2 | TRBV6-2/TRBV6-3 | ASSYRPGGNYGYT
TRBJ1-2 | TRBV11-2 | ASSLGTVAYGYT